The source of this T cell receptor (beta chain) is a study of chemoradiotherapy in HPV16-positive cancers. Study outcomes and limitations: Non-HPV-specific T cells did not expand in tumors during treatment, whereas candidate HPV-specific clones and E7-related motifs did. Only a couple of HPV16-positive patients supplied the functional HPV-specificity definition. In HPV16-positive patients, HPV-responsive T-cell expansion tracked better recurrence-free survival.

Points on this clone: Its antigen is not known.

J gave up 0 bases and V 4 bases, and 3 bases lay outside the gene matches. Germline assignment: CDR1 LGHNA and CDR2 YNFKEQ. The CDR3 consists of 15 residues. Clones were sequenced by immunoSEQ multiplex PCR, and TCRdb holds only the in-frame ones, with some missing. The sample contains approximately 5,400 clones, about 85% of which appear only once. The receptor was isolated from a human donor with HPV-associated anogenital cancer. This chain connects TRBV4-2 to TRBJ1-3, with 7 bases identical to TRBD1. Sequencing was performed on tumor tissue, taken from a patient who underwent chemoradiotherapy. The CDR3 is CASSRGTDSGNTIYF. DNA of the CDR3: TGTGCCAGCAGCCGTGGGACAGACTCTGGAAACACCATATATTTT.